The clone carrying this T cell receptor beta chain was seen only a few times. Its antigen is as yet unknown. The junction does not match germline at one end; this may be a read error. The record originates from a study of blood T cells in healthy people across ages. Study results and caveats: Researchers said unsorted PBMCs prevented a conclusive naive versus antigen-experienced comparison.

Primers used in a second PCR of about 7 to 12 cycles were a sample-barcoded 5' primer and a J-beta primer mix. Each single sample gave us at least 3 million CDR3-containing paired-end reads. From the 5' RACE reads, TCRdb called clonotypes with MiXCR, one entry per CDR3 protein. Here the sample spans about 780,000 distinct CDR3 sequences, about 26% being singletons. Germline lookup yields CDR1 LNHDA and CDR2 SQIVND (reference sequence). This CDR3 has 15 residues. Peripheral blood was drawn, about 9.7 milliliters per donor. Another study also made use of these data, one on T cells of mothers and their children. From that paper: Related mother-child pairs showed slightly, non-significantly higher overlap than unrelated pairs.

The specimen sequenced was blood. The chain employs TRBV19 and TRBJ2-5, with D hard to call. The J call is doubtful: the DNA matches TRBJ2-1 better. This TCR was recovered from a boy between 10 and 17 years old in good health. DNA for the CDR3: TGTGCCGGTAGTATAGAAGGATTCTATTACAATGAGCAGTTCTTC. Translation: CAGSIEGFYYNEQFF.